The present TCR beta chain was sequenced within a study of blood T cells in healthy people across ages. Findings of the study overall: Unsorted PBMC material precluded a definitive naive versus antigen-experienced comparison. Shifts in expanded clonotypes may have been confounded by donor CMV status, which was unknown.

The CDR3 extends over 14 amino acids. Trimming removed 2 bases from V and 4 bases from J; junction bases left unmatched: 4. Per germline, CDR1 SGDLS and CDR2 YYNGEE. A note on this clonotype: Its antigen is still unknown.

Through a sample-barcoded 5' primer and a J-beta primer mix, a second PCR was run for about 6 to 11 cycles. Via MiXCR, TCRdb re-called the 5' RACE reads, giving one row per CDR3 protein. This table has about a million distinct CDR3 sequences, 35% to 45% appearing once. The source material was blood. This TCR came from a man between 18 and 29 years old in good health. The chain recombines TRBV9 with TRBJ2-3; 7 nucleotides agree with TRBD1. The CDR3 protein is CASSVGTAADTQYF. CDR3 sequence (DNA): TGTGCCAGCAGCGTCGGGACAGCGGCAGATACGCAGTATTTT.